The 22 T cell receptor beta chains listed next were all sequenced from one sample in a study. TRBV12-4/TRBJ1-2 clonotypes were amplified with adaptor-ligated barcode primers. MiXCR, run by TCRdb on the multiplex PCR reads, gives a single entry per CDR3 protein. The sample includes some 1,400 distinct CDR3 sequences, about 16% of them seen just once. Sequenced: naive CD4+ T cells sorted from blood. Sample subset: naive CD4+ T cells, CD4+CD45RA+CD25-. The receptor set was obtained from a female donor with breast cancer.

By sample fraction, this clonotype is medium-sized (0.01 to 0.1%). The chain employs TRBV12-3 or TRBV12-4 and TRBJ1-2; TRBD1 agrees at 10 bases. Germline trimming cut 11 bases from V and 4 bases from J; bases unmatched to any gene: 4. This CDR3 comprises 12 residues. The chain's CDR3 is CACRDRGYGYTF. Here the CDR3 DNA reads TGTGCCTGCCGGGACAGGGGCTATGGCTACACCTTC.

This clonotype came up a few times. V is TRBV12-3 or TRBV12-4 and J is TRBJ1-2; D is unclear. The CDR3 length is 13 residues. Trimming took 3 bases from V and 4 from J, leaving 9 bases between them. For the CDR3, the DNA is TGTGCCAGCAGTTTCGAGGAGGTCTATGGCTACACCTTC. Translated: CASSFEEVYGYTF.

This clonotype is medium-sized in the sample. V is TRBV12-3 or TRBV12-4 and J is TRBJ1-2, with a weak D call TRBD1 (6 bases). This CDR3 is built from 13 residues. Trimming took 5 bases from V and 3 from J, leaving 10 bases between them. CDR3 nucleotide sequence: TGTGCCAGCAGTAAAGGACAGTACTATGGCTACACCTTC. This encodes CASSKGQYYGYTF.

The table lists this clonotype with many counts. The J gene is TRBJ1-2, the V gene TRBV12-3 or TRBV12-4; D might be TRBD1 (5 bases). The CDR3 has 13 residues. V shed 3 bases and J shed 8 bases, with 13 bases lying between them. The CDR3 here is CASSLGPVVGYTF. CDR3 in DNA: TGTGCCAGCAGTTTGGGACCCGTGGTGGGCTACACCTTC.

By proportion, this clonotype is medium-sized. The chain links TRBV12-3 or TRBV12-4 to TRBJ1-2; TRBD1 might be the D (6 bases). Trimming took 5 bases from V and 9 from J, leaving 13 bases between them. The CDR3 totals 12 residues. The CDR3 DNA follows: TGTGCCAGCAGTACGATTCAGGGGCGCTACACCTTC. Its protein product is CASSTIQGRYTF.

Comment on this clonotype: A much larger clone lies one base from this, so it may be a read error. The rearrangement uses TRBV12-3 or TRBV12-4 and TRBJ1-2, with D perhaps matching TRBD1 (5 bases). The CDR3 runs 17 residues. The CDR3 sequence is CASSPHPGGQANYDYTF. CDR3 DNA: TGTGCCAGCAGTCCCCACCCGGGTGGACAAGCTAACTATGACTACACCTTC.

This clonotype is large (0.1 to 1%) within its sample. V usage is TRBV12-3 or TRBV12-4 and J usage is TRBJ1-2, with 8 bases matching TRBD1. Trimming took 6 bases from V and 4 from J; bases not matched to a gene: 7. The CDR3 runs to 14 residues. CDR3 sequence (DNA): TGTGCCAGCAGGACAATCGGACAGGGCTATGGCTACACCTTC. It translates to CASRTIGQGYGYTF.

In its sample, this clonotype is medium-sized. CDR3 region: CASTTQRQGRHGYTF. DNA of the CDR3: TGTGCCAGCACCACCCAGCGACAGGGGCGCCATGGCTACACCTTC. V gene TRBV12-3 or TRBV12-4 combines with J gene TRBJ1-2; 8 bases match TRBD1. V shed 7 bases, J shed 6 bases, and the junction held 13 bases outside the gene matches. The CDR3 covers 15 residues.

This clonotype was picked up many times. The chain is built from TRBV12-3 or TRBV12-4 and TRBJ1-2, with TRBD1 matching over 9 bases. The CDR3 contains 14 residues. Trimming cost V 6 bases and J 7 bases; bases outside gene matches: 9. The CDR3 region is CASSRQGQGSGYTF. The CDR3 DNA reads TGTGCCAGCAGCCGCCAGGGACAGGGATCTGGCTACACCTTC.

This clonotype is labeled as large. The chain recombines TRBV12-3 or TRBV12-4 with TRBJ1-2, with TRBD1 as a possible D gene (5 bases). The V and J ends lost 3 bases and 1 base respectively, with 12 bases between them. This CDR3 is 15 amino acids long. CDR3 nucleotide sequence: TGTGCCAGCAGTTTTCGACAGATACTTAACTATGGCTACACCTTC. This sequence encodes CASSFRQILNYGYTF.

The genes are TRBV12-3 or TRBV12-4 and TRBJ1-2; TRBD1 agrees at 10 bases. This CDR3 is 13 amino acids long. Losses at the gene ends were 3 bases for V and 10 bases for J; bases not matched to a gene: 5. The CDR3 is CASSFEGQGFYTF. In DNA form, the CDR3 reads TGTGCCAGCAGTTTCGAGGGACAGGGGTTCTACACCTTC.

In this sample, this clonotype is medium-sized (0.01 to 0.1%). For the CDR3, the DNA is TGTGCCAGCAGTTTGGAATGGGGTTCGTACACCTTC. Amino acids: CASSLEWGSYTF. The V and J genes are TRBV12-3 or TRBV12-4 and TRBJ1-2; D uncertain. The CDR3 loop spans 12 amino acids. The V end lost 3 bases, the J end lost 11 bases, and 13 bases lay between the germline ends.

This clonotype showed up many times. V gene TRBV12-3 or TRBV12-4 combines with J gene TRBJ1-2; maybe TRBD1 (6 bases). The ends were cut back, 6 bases at V and 5 bases at J, with 16 bases in the middle. CDR3 length: 14 amino acids. For the CDR3, the DNA is TGTGCCAGCAGACCAGGGGCCATTGGTTATGGCTACACCTTC. Residues: CASRPGAIGYGYTF.

DNA of the CDR3: TGTGCCAGCAGTTTGGCCGGGACTCTAGAAGTACGTGGCTACACCTTC. This sequence encodes CASSLAGTLEVRGYTF. The chain carries TRBV12-3 or TRBV12-4 and TRBJ1-2, with a tentative D call TRBD1 (5 bases). CDR3 size: 16 residues. With 3 bases removed from V and 7 bases from J, the gap between germline ends came to 21 bases.

Concerning this clonotype: A much larger clone is a single base away; this may be a read error. The J gene is TRBJ1-2, the V gene TRBV12-3 or TRBV12-4; TRBD1 matches at 8 bases. This CDR3 spans 14 amino acids. The V gene end was trimmed by 3 bases and the J gene end by 8 bases; junction bases not matched to a gene: 8. The CDR3 nucleotides are TGTGCCAGCAGTTTGGTCGGGACAGGTACCGGCTACACCTTC. Its translation is CASSLVGTGTGYTF.

Relative to its sample, this clonotype is medium-sized. The chain is built from TRBV12-3 or TRBV12-4 and TRBJ1-2, with D uncertain. Trimming shortened V by 6 bases and J by 6 bases, and 11 bases separated the two germline ends. The CDR3 has 12 residues. DNA for the CDR3: TGTGCCAGCAGGACGGACGGAGATGGCTACACCTTC. Encoded protein: CASRTDGDGYTF.

The CDR3 is CASSSGRSYGYTF. The CDR3 DNA follows: TGTGCCAGCAGTTCGGGACGGAGCTATGGCTACACCTTC. J is TRBJ1-2 and V is TRBV12-3 or TRBV12-4, with D possibly matching TRBD1 (5 bases). The CDR3 loop spans 13 amino acids. The germline V and J ends were trimmed by 4 bases and 4 bases, with 10 bases remaining between them.

This clonotype is medium-sized in the sample. The chain joins TRBV12-3 or TRBV12-4 to TRBJ1-2; D remains ambiguous. The V end lost 7 bases, the J end lost 6 bases, and 12 bases lay between the germline ends. This CDR3 spans 12 amino acids. The CDR3 sequence: CASNRHSDGYTF. The CDR3 DNA is TGTGCCAGCAACCGGCATTCCGATGGCTACACCTTC.

By frequency in the sample, this clonotype is medium-sized. This sequence joins TRBV12-3 or TRBV12-4 and TRBJ1-2; weak D call: TRBD1 (6 bases). The CDR3 consists of 12 residues. Trimming cost V 5 bases and J 7 bases, with 11 bases left between them. In nucleotides, the CDR3 is TGTGCCAGCAGTCCCGACAGGTTTGGCTACACCTTC. It translates to CASSPDRFGYTF.

This clonotype was observed many times. The gene calls are TRBV12-3 or TRBV12-4 and TRBJ1-2; TRBD1 aligns across 8 bases. There are 15 residues in the CDR3. Losses at the gene ends were 6 bases for V and 4 bases for J; bases not matched to a gene: 10. The CDR3 DNA is TGTGCCAGCAGCCCCGGACAGGGAAAATTCTATGGCTACACCTTC. Protein: CASSPGQGKFYGYTF.

This clonotype ranks as large. As DNA, the CDR3 is TGTGCCAGCAGTTTGGAGTCAAATGGCTACACCTTC. This encodes CASSLESNGYTF. The V gene is TRBV12-3 or TRBV12-4, the J gene TRBJ1-2; D is ambiguous. Trimming left V 3 bases short and J 6 bases short, with 8 bases between. The CDR3 runs 12 residues.

This clonotype counts as medium-sized. The J gene is TRBJ1-2, the V gene TRBV12-3 or TRBV12-4; 7 bases agree with TRBD1. The CDR3 is 15 residues long. Trimming took 5 bases from V and 4 from J; bases not matched to a gene: 10. The CDR3, as DNA: TGTGCCAGCAGTCCATCAACGACAGGGTTCTATGGCTACACCTTC. Translated, it gives CASSPSTTGFYGYTF.